The clone carrying this T cell receptor (beta chain) was observed at least ten times. Its antigen is unidentified. What was amplified from RNA transcripts were TCR beta CDR3 regions. First-round RT-PCR with HTBI primers amplified the TCR CDR3 region. MiXCR was run by TCRdb on the multiplex PCR reads, yielding one entry per CDR3 protein. Here the sample spans about 640,000 distinct CDR3 sequences, less than 25% being singletons. The data originate from a study of T cells in Graves' hyperthyroidism and ophthalmopathy. Study conclusions and caveats: The model foresaw ophthalmopathy a median around 6.8 months prior to onset. Most expanded thyroid clonotypes above 0.001 also appeared in blood.

Inclusion characteristics of ophthalmopathy patients comprised a Clinical Activity Score of at least 3, a NOSPECS grade of at least 4, and duration under 3 months. This TCR derives from a man aged 25-45 years with Graves' ophthalmopathy. Material for sequencing was blood.

The CDR3 is CASSDGYQPQHF. DNA for the CDR3: TGTGCCAGCAGTGATGGTTATCAGCCCCAGCATTTT. The chain uses TRBV2 and TRBJ1-5; no firm D call. Germline values: CDR1 SNHLY, CDR2 FYNNEI. V was clipped by 3 bases and J by 5 bases, with 5 bases between them. This CDR3 is 12 amino acids long.